This TCR beta chain was sequenced for a study of cytomegalovirus exposure and HLA in healthy donors. Likely unrecorded immune exposures existed in these nominally healthy donors. The PCR used 60 Vbeta and 13 Jbeta primers. This table comes from immunoSEQ multiplex PCR, and its TCRdb copy is limited to in-frame clones, with some not included. The sample holds 130,000 or so clones; 70% to 80% are singletons and the top ten take approximately 0.9%. The CDR3 totals 14 residues. CDR1 and CDR2 (germline): MNHEY, SMNVEV (reference sequence). This clonotype was sampled from a woman aged 55-70 years in good health and CMV-seronegative. The rearrangement joins TRBV27 to TRBJ2-5; 11 bases are shared with TRBD1. The J call is doubtful: the DNA matches TRBJ2-7 better. Sequenced sample: PBMCs. The CDR3, as DNA: TGTGCCAGCAGTCCGTGGACAGGGGGCCACGAGCAGTACTTC. Residues: CASSPWTGGHEQYF.